These 19 T cell receptor beta chains came from one sample sequenced in a study of molecular identifiers for immune sequencing clone quantification. MiXCR, applied by TCRdb to the PCR reads, yields one record per CDR3 protein. The sample shows around 470,000 distinct CDR3 sequences, roughly 25% of them seen only once. Material: naive CD8+ T cells from blood, with Jurkat cell RNA spiked in. Subset in this sample: FACS-sorted CD8+CD4-CCR7+CD45RA+ naive T cells. Receptors were obtained from a human donor in good health. Some libraries in this study had Jurkat cell RNA spiked in.

Only a few counts were recorded for this clonotype. The rearrangement links TRBV5-1 to TRBJ2-3, with no clear D. With 1 base removed from V and 4 bases from J, the gap between germline ends came to 7 bases. Germline loops: CDR1 SGHRS, CDR2 YFSETQ. This CDR3 spans 13 amino acids. Here the CDR3 DNA reads TGCGCCAGCAGCTTGAAGAGTCCAGATACGCAGTATTTT. It codes for CASSLKSPDTQYF. Complete variable domain (other parts from reference TRBV5-1 and TRBJ2-3): KAGVTQTPRYLIKTRGQQVTLSCSPISGHRSVSWYQQTPGQGLQFLFEYFSETQRNKGNFPGRFSGRQFSNSRSEMNVSTLELGDSALYLCASSLKSPDTQYFGPGTRLTVL.

A note on this clonotype: A much larger clone lies a single base off, so this may be a read error. The chain carries TRBV29-1 and TRBJ2-3; D is perhaps TRBD2 (5 bases). This CDR3 spans 15 amino acids. Germline CDR1 SQVTM, CDR2 ANQGSEA. The V and J ends lost 8 bases and 2 bases respectively, with 20 bases between them. For the CDR3, the DNA is TGCAGCATAGACTATAGCGAGACGTCCACAGATACGCAGTATTTT. Amino acid sequence: CSIDYSETSTDTQYF.

The chain joins TRBV28 to TRBJ2-7, with a tentative D call TRBD2 (6 bases). The V and J ends lost 3 bases and 2 bases respectively, with 14 bases between them. Germline CDR1 is MDHEN and CDR2 is SYDVKM. The CDR3 loop spans 15 amino acids. The CDR3 protein is CASSLRDGGTYEQYF. The CDR3 region has the DNA TGTGCCAGCAGTTTGCGGGACGGCGGGACCTACGAGCAGTACTTC.

The chain is built from TRBV6-6 and TRBJ2-3, with a tentative D call TRBD2 (6 bases). The CDR3 length is 18 residues. Trimming removed 0 bases from V and 0 bases from J, with 16 bases in between. In germline, CDR1 is MNHNY, CDR2 SVGAGI (reference sequence). The CDR3 DNA sequence: TGTGCCAGCAGTTACTCACTGGATAGCGGCGCTAGCACAGATACGCAGTATTTT. This sequence encodes CASSYSLDSGASTDTQYF.

The genes are TRBV9 and TRBJ2-5, with a possible D match to TRBD2 (5 bases). With 0 bases removed from V and 0 bases from J, the gap between germline ends came to 6 bases. CDR3 length equals 14 residues. Germline V CDR1 and CDR2: SGDLS, YYNGEE. The chain's CDR3 is CASSVAGDQETQYF. For the CDR3, the DNA is TGTGCCAGCAGCGTAGCCGGGGACCAAGAGACCCAGTACTTC.

A remark on this clonotype: This CDR3 is missing its conserved last phenylalanine or tryptophan, likely due to a read error. The J gene is TRBJ1-1, the V gene TRBV18; D unclear. Germline V lookup: CDR1 KGHSH, CDR2 LQKENI. The CDR3 has 15 amino acids. The CDR3 sequence is CASSPSGEVNTKAFL. DNA for the CDR3: TGTGCCAGCTCACCGAGCGGGGAGGTGAACACTAAAGCTTTCCTT.

This clonotype was seen a handful of times. The chain uses TRBV10-3 and TRBJ1-1; the match to TRBD1 covers 7 bases. Germline lookup yields CDR1 ENHRY and CDR2 SYGVKD. Trimming took 4 bases from V and 4 from J; bases not matched to a gene: 3. CDR3 size: 13 residues. The CDR3 reads CAISGQGFTEAFF. The CDR3 region has the DNA TGTGCCATCAGTGGACAGGGATTCACTGAAGCTTTCTTT.

In this sample, this clonotype turned up many times. The CDR3 is CASSEEGDSSYDSNQPQHF. Here the CDR3 DNA reads TGTGCCAGCAGTGAAGAAGGTGACAGCTCGTACGATAGCAATCAGCCCCAGCATTTT. The V gene is TRBV2, the J gene TRBJ1-5; weak D call: TRBD1 (5 bases). V lost 1 base to trimming and J lost 0 bases, with 19 bases between them. The CDR3 has 19 amino acids. CDR1 and CDR2 from the germline V gene are SNHLY and FYNNEI.

The chain uses TRBV5-4 and TRBJ2-5, with D possibly being TRBD2 (7 bases). The CDR3 consists of 15 residues. Between the trimmed V and J ends, which lost 2 bases and 2 bases, there was a span of 13 bases. CDR1 and CDR2 (germline): SGHNT, YYREEE (reference sequence). The CDR3 DNA sequence: TGTGCCAGCAGCTTCGACCGGGGGGCACAAGAGACCCAGTACTTC. Translated: CASSFDRGAQETQYF.

This clonotype was recorded many times. V is TRBV20-1 and J is TRBJ1-2, with no clear D. V shed 0 bases and J shed 9 bases, with 8 bases lying between them. Looked up from germline, CDR1 is DFQATT and CDR2 is SNEGSKA (reference sequence). The CDR3 length is 11 residues. The CDR3 DNA follows: TGCAGTGCTAGAGACCCTCTGAGCTACACCTTC. As protein: CSARDPLSYTF.

The table lists this clonotype with many counts. The genes are TRBV7-2 and TRBJ2-3; D remains ambiguous. V dropped 2 bases and J dropped 1 base, with 7 bases sitting between them. The CDR3 spans 14 residues. The germline gives CDR1 SGHTA, CDR2 FQGNSA. The CDR3 DNA sequence: TGTGCCAGCAGCTTATATGGGGGCACAGATACGCAGTATTTT. As protein: CASSLYGGTDTQYF.

As to this clonotype: Possible read error: a much larger clone is one base away. The V call is TRBV7-9, the J call TRBJ2-3; the match to TRBD2 covers 10 bases. Trimming removed 8 bases from V and 7 bases from J; junction bases left unmatched: 12. The germline gives CDR1 SEHNR, CDR2 FQNEAQ (reference sequence). The CDR3 is 15 amino acids. The CDR3 spells CASGPTGLAKHTQYF. The CDR3 nucleotides are TGTGCCAGCGGCCCCACGGGACTAGCGAAACATACGCAGTATTTT. The whole variable domain, remainder taken from reference TRBV7-9 and TRBJ2-3, is DTGVSQNPRHKITKRGQNVTFRCDPISEHNRLYWYRQTLGQGPEFLTYFQNEAQLEKSRLLSDRFSAERPKGSFSTLEIQRTEQGDSAMYLCASGPTGLAKHTQYFGPGTRLTVL.

This clonotype was recorded at least ten times. The chain joins TRBV11-2 to TRBJ1-4; TRBD1 matches 7 bases. The V gene's germline CDR1 is SGHAT and CDR2 FQNNGV. Germline trimming cut 1 base from V and 7 bases from J; bases unmatched to any gene: 3. The CDR3 covers 14 residues. The CDR3 region is CASSLGQGFEKLFF. The DNA of the CDR3 is TGTGCCAGCAGCTTAGGACAGGGTTTTGAAAAACTGTTTTTT.

The chain combines TRBV6-4 with TRBJ2-3, with a weak D call TRBD2 (6 bases). The CDR3 sequence is 14 residues long. The ends were cut back, 8 bases at V and 1 base at J, with 13 bases in the middle. From germline, CDR1 is MRHNA and CDR2 SNTAGT. The CDR3 loop reads CASCGGDGTDTQYF. DNA of the CDR3: TGTGCCAGCTGTGGCGGGGATGGCACAGATACGCAGTATTTT.

This clonotype has at least ten counts. The V call is TRBV29-1, the J call TRBJ2-7; D uncertain. V lost 1 base to trimming and J lost 1 base, with 5 bases between them. From germline, CDR1 is SQVTM and CDR2 ANQGSEA. This CDR3 has 12 residues. CDR3 protein: CSVEAASYEQYF. CDR3 DNA: TGCAGCGTTGAAGCGGCTTCCTACGAGCAGTACTTC.

The J gene is TRBJ1-3, the V gene TRBV30; tentative D call: TRBD1 (5 bases). V shed 3 bases and J shed 0 bases, with 9 bases lying between them. In germline, CDR1 is GTSNPN, CDR2 SVGIG (reference sequence). CDR3 length: 14 amino acids. CDR3 sequence reads: CAWRGRSSGNTIYF. For the CDR3, the DNA is TGTGCCTGGAGGGGACGGAGCTCTGGAAACACCATATATTTT.

The V gene is TRBV18, the J gene TRBJ2-7; unclear D gene. Germline-derived CDR1 and CDR2 are KGHSH and LQKENI. Between the trimmed V and J ends, which lost 3 bases and 5 bases, there was a span of 14 bases. The CDR3 runs 14 residues. The CDR3 loop reads CASSPPGSRDEQYF. In nucleotides, the CDR3 is TGTGCCAGCTCACCGCCCGGGTCTCGGGACGAGCAGTACTTC.

Remarks on this clonotype: The junction departs from germline at one end; a sequencing error may be responsible. The chain employs TRBV6-1 and TRBJ2-7; D possibly matches TRBD1 or TRBD2 (6 bases each). Germline CDR1 is MNHNS and CDR2 is SASEGT. This CDR3 is built from 14 residues. The DNA for the CDR3 is TGTGCCAGCGGTGATTGGGGGGCGGGCTACGAGCAGTACTTC. This encodes CASGDWGAGYEQYF.

This clonotype was recorded at least ten times. The rearrangement joins TRBV9 to TRBJ1-4, with 8 bases identical to TRBD1. J gave up 0 bases and V 2 bases, and 3 bases lay outside the gene matches. This CDR3 has 16 residues. Per the germline V gene, CDR1 is SGDLS and CDR2 is YYNGEE. The CDR3 loop reads CASSVGQGTTNEKLFF. CDR3 nucleotides: TGTGCCAGCAGCGTCGGACAGGGCACAACTAATGAAAAACTGTTTTTT.